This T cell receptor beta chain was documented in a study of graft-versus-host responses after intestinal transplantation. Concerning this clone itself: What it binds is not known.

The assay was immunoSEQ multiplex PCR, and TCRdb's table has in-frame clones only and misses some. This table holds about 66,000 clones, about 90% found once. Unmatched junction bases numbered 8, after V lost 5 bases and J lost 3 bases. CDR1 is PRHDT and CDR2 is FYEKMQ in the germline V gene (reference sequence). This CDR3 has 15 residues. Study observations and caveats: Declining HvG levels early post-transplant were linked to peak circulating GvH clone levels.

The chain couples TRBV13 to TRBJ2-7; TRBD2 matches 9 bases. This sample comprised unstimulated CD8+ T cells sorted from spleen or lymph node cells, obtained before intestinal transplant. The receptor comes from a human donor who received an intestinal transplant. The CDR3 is CASSARGGAYYEQYF. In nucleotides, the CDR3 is TGTGCCAGCAGCGCCCGCGGGGGGGCCTACTACGAGCAGTACTTC.